The subject of this entry is one T cell receptor (beta chain). Its antigen is currently unknown. These data come from a study of OX40 agonist ivuxolimab in advanced cancers. Study context: People in dose escalation had one of these cancers: hepatocellular carcinoma, melanoma, renal cell or head and neck cancer. Points from the study as a whole: Expanded clones were, on average, more numerous among CD8+ T cells than CD4+. Both CD4+ and CD8+ T cell populations in blood had undergone clonal expansion by week 6 at 0.1 to 3.0 mg/kg.

Repertoires were generated with immunoSEQ multiplex PCR, while TCRdb's copy carries only in-frame clones and drops some. The data show 65,000 to 85,000 clones, around 90% seen once. This specimen was CD4+ or CD8+ T cells sorted from blood, taken in a trial of the OX40 agonist ivuxolimab. The origin of this receptor is an adult with an advanced solid tumor such as melanoma, head and neck, liver or kidney cancer.

This CDR3 is CASSYSTEAFF. As DNA, the CDR3 is TGTGCCAGCAGCTATAGCACTGAAGCTTTCTTT. The chain carries TRBV5-4 and TRBJ1-1; D remains unclear. This CDR3 comprises 11 residues. Germline V gene lookup returns CDR1 SGHNT and CDR2 YYREEE (reference sequence). The ends were cut back, 3 bases at V and 4 bases at J, with 4 bases in the middle.